The 5 T cell receptor beta chains reported below all come from one sample, sequenced in a study of blood T cell repertoires in COVID-19. Using immunoSEQ multiplex PCR, the repertoire was profiled, and TCRdb retains in-frame clones only, with some absent. There are roughly 240,000 clones in the sample; around nine tenths occur only once, and approximately 1.5% lies in the top ten. The material sequenced was peripheral blood. The receptors come from a woman aged 60-75 years who had recovered from COVID-19.

The chain couples TRBV24-1 to TRBJ1-5, with TRBD1 as a possible D gene (6 bases). Germline loops: CDR1 KGHDR, CDR2 SFDVKD. The CDR3 consists of 15 residues. V lost 7 bases and J lost 1, with 13 bases in between. CDR3 region: CATRVRQASNQPQHF. The DNA for the CDR3 is TGTGCCACCAGAGTGAGACAGGCGAGCAATCAGCCCCAGCATTTT.

The rearrangement uses TRBV7-2 and TRBJ2-7; TRBD1 matches at 10 bases. Trimming cost V 6 bases and J 4 bases; bases outside gene matches: 9. The CDR3 runs to 15 residues. Germline CDR1 SGHTA, CDR2 FQGNSA. The CDR3 DNA reads as TGTGCCAGCAGGAAATACCGGACAGGGGGTTACGAGCAGTACTTC. This codes for CASRKYRTGGYEQYF.

CDR3 bases: TGCGCCAGCAGCTTAGGGACTGGGTGGAATGAGCAGTTCTTC. This sequence encodes CASSLGTGWNEQFF. The chain carries TRBV5-1 and TRBJ2-1, with a possible D match to TRBD2 (6 bases). CDR3 size: 14 residues. Germline V gene lookup returns CDR1 SGHRS and CDR2 YFSETQ. Trimming removed 2 bases from V and 7 bases from J, with 13 bases in between.

Concerning this clone itself: One end of the junction is discordant with germline, which a read error may explain. This rearrangement joins TRBV7-7 to TRBJ2-2; a weak D match, TRBD1 (6 bases). The CDR3 runs 16 residues. Germline CDR1 SSHAT, CDR2 FNYEAQ (reference sequence). DNA for the CDR3: TGTGCTAGCAGCCCGACCGCAGGGGCAAACACCGGGGAGCTGTTTTTT. This codes for CASSPTAGANTGELFF.

The chain has TRBV6-6 and TRBJ2-4; 7 positions agree with TRBD1. CDR3 length: 20 residues. The V gene's germline CDR1 is MNHNY and CDR2 SVGAGI (reference sequence). The V and J ends lost 6 bases and 0 bases, in that order; junction bases with no gene match: 20. CDR3 coding DNA: TGTGCCAGCAGCCGTAAGGGGGACAGCCTAGGGGTTTTAGCCAAAAACATTCAGTACTTC. It specifies CASSRKGDSLGVLAKNIQYF.